The 25 T cell receptor beta chains presented below share a single source sample, sequenced in a study of T cells after yellow fever vaccination. TCRdb re-called the 5' RACE reads through MiXCR, storing one row per CDR3 protein. Of fewer than 350,000 distinct CDR3 sequences in the sample, 3.6% were seen once. The specimen comprised PBMCs, sampled on the day of the yellow fever booster vaccination. The source is a man aged 18-30 years who received the YFV17D yellow fever vaccine.

This clonotype was seen repeatedly, ten times or more. The rearrangement links TRBV20-1 to TRBJ2-1; TRBD2 aligns across 9 bases. The CDR3 consists of 14 residues. Germline CDR1 DFQATT, CDR2 SNEGSKA (reference sequence). V was pared by 1 base and J by 6 bases, with 4 bases of the junction left unmatched. DNA for the CDR3: TGCAGTGCTAGAGGGCTAGCGGGGTCCAATGAGCAGTTCTTC. Its translation is CSARGLAGSNEQFF.

This clonotype has just a few counts. The chain couples TRBV3-1 to TRBJ2-7; a possible D gene is TRBD1 (6 bases). The CDR3 spans 14 residues. V was trimmed by 5 bases and J by 3 bases, leaving 14 bases between them. The germline V gene encodes CDR1 LGHDT and CDR2 YNNKEL (reference sequence). The CDR3: CASSTRGGFYEQYF. The CDR3 DNA follows: TGTGCCAGCAGCACCCGAGGGGGATTCTACGAGCAGTACTTC.

At least ten counts were recorded for this clonotype. This chain links TRBV10-3 with TRBJ1-5; 7 nucleotides align to TRBD1. This CDR3 region has 14 residues. Per germline, CDR1 ENHRY and CDR2 SYGVKD. The ends lost 2 bases at V and 6 bases at J; junction bases unmatched: 4. CDR3 sequence reads: CAISEDRESQPQHF. The CDR3 bases are TGTGCCATCAGTGAGGACAGGGAGAGTCAGCCCCAGCATTTT.

This clonotype was counted at least ten times. The chain employs TRBV5-1 and TRBJ1-6, with no clear D. CDR3 size: 14 residues. Per germline, CDR1 SGHRS and CDR2 YFSETQ. With 2 bases removed from V and 8 bases from J, the gap between germline ends came to 11 bases. The CDR3 protein is CASSFDFRDSPLHF. The DNA for the CDR3 is TGCGCCAGCAGCTTCGACTTTAGGGATTCACCCCTCCACTTT.

This clonotype appeared many times. The genes are TRBV2 and TRBJ2-2, with TRBD2 matching over 9 bases. Germline V lookup: CDR1 SNHLY, CDR2 FYNNEI. Losses at the gene ends were 4 bases for V and 3 bases for J; bases not matched to a gene: 9. CDR3 length equals 17 residues. DNA of the CDR3: TGTGCCAGCAGTGCCGCGGGGGGGCGGAAGTACACCGGGGAGCTGTTTTTT. This sequence encodes CASSAAGGRKYTGELFF.

This clonotype showed up just a few times. The V and J genes are TRBV13 and TRBJ1-1; D not certain. Germline values: CDR1 PRHDT, CDR2 FYEKMQ (reference sequence). The CDR3 length is 16 residues. V was trimmed by 0 bases and J by 3 bases, leaving 14 bases between them. The DNA of the CDR3 is TGTGCCAGCAGCTTAGGGACTTCCCTTAGGGACACTGAAGCTTTCTTT. Amino acids: CASSLGTSLRDTEAFF.

This clonotype was recorded at least ten times. This sequence joins TRBV12-3 or TRBV12-4 and TRBJ2-3; the match to TRBD2 covers 7 bases. V was clipped by 4 bases and J by 5 bases; unmatched bases: 15. There are 17 residues in the CDR3. The CDR3 loop reads CASSYSVGLGVGDTQYF. The CDR3 DNA follows: TGTGCCAGCAGTTATTCTGTAGGACTAGGAGTGGGAGATACGCAGTATTTT.

In its sample, this clonotype was seen many times. The chain links TRBV10-3 to TRBJ2-5; 9 bases map to TRBD2. The J segment lost 5 bases and the V segment lost 8 bases, leaving 9 bases of the junction unmatched. This CDR3 is built from 14 residues. Per germline, CDR1 ENHRY and CDR2 SYGVKD. The CDR3 reads CAIRTTSGGETQYF. Here the CDR3 DNA reads TGTGCCATCCGAACGACTAGCGGAGGGGAGACCCAGTACTTC.

This clonotype has only a few counts. The chain joins TRBV20-1 to TRBJ2-5; D call uncertain. Germline-derived CDR1 and CDR2 are DFQATT and SNEGSKA (reference sequence). CDR3 length equals 11 residues. The V end lost 5 bases, the J end lost 4 bases, and 8 bases lay between the germline ends. CDR3 in DNA: TGCAGTGCTGCGATTTTAGAGACCCAGTACTTC. Translation: CSAAILETQYF.

This clonotype was counted at least ten times. The chain recombines TRBV10-3 with TRBJ2-3; weak D call: TRBD2 (5 bases). The CDR3 runs 13 residues. Germline values: CDR1 ENHRY, CDR2 SYGVKD. V lost 3 bases, J lost 6 bases, and 10 bases lay in between. The CDR3: CAISELEPDTQYF. The DNA for the CDR3 is TGTGCCATCAGTGAACTAGAGCCTGATACGCAGTATTTT.

This clonotype was counted at least ten times. The rearrangement uses TRBV6-5 and TRBJ1-1; 7 bases fit TRBD1. In germline, CDR1 is MNHEY, CDR2 SVGAGI. The CDR3 sequence is 16 residues long. The junction had 11 bases not matched to a gene; V was cut back by 6 bases and J by 1 base. The CDR3: CASSQRQGMRNTEAFF. Written as DNA, the CDR3 is TGTGCCAGCAGCCAGAGACAGGGAATGAGGAACACTGAAGCTTTCTTT.

This clonotype was seen at least ten times. The chain carries TRBV6-5 and TRBJ2-1; 8 nucleotides line up with TRBD2. The CDR3 covers 16 residues. The V gene's germline CDR1 is MNHEY and CDR2 SVGAGI. Germline trimming cut 5 bases from V and 2 bases from J; bases unmatched to any gene: 8. In nucleotides, the CDR3 is TGTGCCAGCAGTGAGGGGGGCGGGGGGCCCTACAATGAGCAGTTCTTC. Translating gives CASSEGGGGPYNEQFF.

This clonotype was observed at least ten times. The CDR3 DNA reads TGTGCCAGCAGCCTGCGTGACAGGGGGTATGGCTACACCTTC. Translation gives CASSLRDRGYGYTF. The chain is built from TRBV3-1 and TRBJ1-2, with 9 bases identical to TRBD1. Trimming removed 4 bases from V and 5 bases from J; junction bases left unmatched: 5. The CDR3 consists of 14 residues. CDR1 LGHDT and CDR2 YNNKEL come from the germline V gene (reference sequence).

The table lists this clonotype with a few counts. This rearrangement joins TRBV2 to TRBJ2-7, with 10 positions matching TRBD2. This CDR3 spans 14 amino acids. The J segment lost 4 bases and the V segment lost 2 bases, leaving 2 bases of the junction unmatched. Germline assignment: CDR1 SNHLY and CDR2 FYNNEI. Here the CDR3 reads CASSELAGDYEQYV. DNA for the CDR3: TGTGCCAGCAGTGAACTAGCGGGGGATTACGAGCAGTACGTC.

This clonotype was counted at least ten times. The rearrangement joins TRBV14 to TRBJ2-2; D is undetermined. There are 14 residues in the CDR3. The V end lost 1 base, the J end lost 4 bases, and 7 bases lay between the germline ends. Germline CDR1 and CDR2: SGHDN and FVKESK. CDR3 protein: CASSQVGRTGELFF. DNA for the CDR3: TGTGCCAGCAGCCAAGTCGGACGCACCGGGGAGCTGTTTTTT.

In this sample, this clonotype turned up a few times. The chain employs TRBV19 and TRBJ1-5, with D possibly TRBD1 on 5 matching bases. The CDR3 has 14 residues. V was cut by 2 bases and J by 4 bases, with 9 bases left in between. Germline CDR1 LNHDA, CDR2 SQIVND (reference sequence). In nucleotides, the CDR3 is TGTGCCAGTAGTATATGGGGCAGAAATCAGCCCCAGCATTTT. Translation: CASSIWGRNQPQHF. The full variable domain, rest sourced from reference TRBV19 and TRBJ1-5, is DGGITQSPKYLFRKEGQNVTLSCEQNLNHDAMYWYRQDPGQGLRLIYYSQIVNDFQKGDIAEGYSVSREKKESFPLTVTSAQKNPTAFYLCASSIWGRNQPQHFGDGTRLSIL.

This clonotype has ten or more counts. The chain is built from TRBV20-1 and TRBJ1-1; the D gene is possibly TRBD1 (6 bases). V lost 6 bases and J 9 bases, leaving 14 bases between the germline ends. This CDR3 is built from 11 residues. Germline V gene data show CDR1 as DFQATT and CDR2 as SNEGSKA (reference sequence). CDR3 amino acids: CSARRGVQAFF. For the CDR3, the DNA is TGCAGTGCCCGCAGGGGAGTTCAAGCTTTCTTT.

In this sample, this clonotype turned up a few times. The chain joins TRBV19 to TRBJ1-1, with TRBD1 matching 8 bases. Looked up from germline, CDR1 is LNHDA and CDR2 is SQIVND (reference sequence). With 6 bases clipped from V and 0 bases from J, the junction kept 6 bases outside the gene matches. The CDR3 loop spans 15 amino acids. The DNA for the CDR3 is TGTGCCAGTAGCGACAGGGGTCGATTGAACACTGAAGCTTTCTTT. Protein sequence: CASSDRGRLNTEAFF.

The chain has TRBV12-3 or TRBV12-4 and TRBJ2-7; a weak D match, TRBD2 (5 bases). The CDR3 has 13 residues. Trimming pared 3 bases from V and 5 bases from J, leaving 11 bases between. This CDR3 reads CASSFGGLNEQYV. CDR3 DNA: TGTGCCAGCAGTTTTGGAGGTCTCAACGAGCAGTACGTC.

This clonotype was recorded many times. The gene calls are TRBV5-1 and TRBJ2-3, with D possibly matching TRBD1 (6 bases). V was trimmed by 4 bases and J by 0 bases, leaving 12 bases between them. The CDR3 has 15 amino acids. In germline, CDR1 is SGHRS, CDR2 YFSETQ. The CDR3 reads CASSDPGQSTDTQYF. In DNA form, the CDR3 reads TGCGCCAGCAGCGACCCGGGACAAAGCACAGATACGCAGTATTTT.

This clonotype has a count of ten or more. The rearrangement links TRBV19 to TRBJ2-5; no reliable D call. Germline loops: CDR1 LNHDA, CDR2 SQIVND (reference sequence). Trimming took off 1 base at V and 4 bases at J, with 10 bases between the two ends. CDR3 length equals 14 residues. CDR3 sequence: CASSIGRGTETQYF. The CDR3 DNA sequence: TGTGCCAGTAGTATAGGTAGAGGAACAGAGACCCAGTACTTC.

The chain links TRBV27 to TRBJ2-7; D remains ambiguous. Per germline, CDR1 MNHEY and CDR2 SMNVEV (reference sequence). V dropped 4 bases and J dropped 6 bases, with 19 bases sitting between them. The CDR3 has 15 residues. CDR3 amino acids: CASSSVRLNVSEQYV. CDR3 bases: TGTGCCAGCAGTTCCGTGCGCTTGAACGTTAGCGAGCAGTACGTC.

This chain links TRBV18 with TRBJ2-7, with unresolved D. Germline loops: CDR1 KGHSH, CDR2 LQKENI. There are 13 residues in the CDR3. V lost 6 bases to trimming and J lost 4 bases, with 13 bases between them. Written as DNA, the CDR3 is TGTGCCAGCTCCCCCGAACCCAGGTACGAGCAGTACGTC. It encodes CASSPEPRYEQYV.

This clonotype was counted between two and nine times. V is TRBV7-2 and J is TRBJ1-6; tentative D call: TRBD1 (6 bases). Germline-derived CDR1 and CDR2 are SGHTA and FQGNSA. V lost 3 bases, J lost 7 bases, and 13 bases lay in between. This CDR3 contains 15 residues. For the CDR3, the DNA is TGTGCCAGCAGCTTTGGAGGGGGGGGGAATTCACCCCTCCACTTT. Protein product: CASSFGGGGNSPLHF.

This clonotype was seen many times. The chain uses TRBV7-2 and TRBJ2-3; 9 nucleotides line up with TRBD1. Germline lookup yields CDR1 SGHTA and CDR2 FQGNSA. Trimming cost V 5 bases and J 2 bases; bases outside gene matches: 5. This CDR3 is built from 15 residues. Here the CDR3 reads CASSEGTGLTDTQYF. The CDR3 DNA sequence: TGTGCCAGCAGCGAGGGGACAGGGCTCACAGATACGCAGTATTTT.